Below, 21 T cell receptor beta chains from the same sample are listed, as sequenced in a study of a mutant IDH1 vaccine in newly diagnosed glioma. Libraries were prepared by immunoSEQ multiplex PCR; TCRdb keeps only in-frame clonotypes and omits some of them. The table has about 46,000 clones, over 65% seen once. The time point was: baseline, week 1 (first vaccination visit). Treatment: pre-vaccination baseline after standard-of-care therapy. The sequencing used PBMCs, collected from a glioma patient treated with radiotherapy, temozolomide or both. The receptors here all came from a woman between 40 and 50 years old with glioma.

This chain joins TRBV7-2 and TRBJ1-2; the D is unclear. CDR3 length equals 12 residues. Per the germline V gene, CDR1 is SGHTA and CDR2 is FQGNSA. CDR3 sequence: CAKREEGYGYTF. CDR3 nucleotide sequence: TGTGCAAAAAGGGAGGAGGGCTATGGCTACACCTTC. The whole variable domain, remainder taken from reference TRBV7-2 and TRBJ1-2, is GAGVSQSPSNKVTEKGKDVELRCDPISGHTALYWYRQSLGQGLEFLIYFQGNSAPDKSGLPSDRFSAERTGGSVSTLTIQRTQQEDSAVYLCAKREEGYGYTFGSGTRLTVV.

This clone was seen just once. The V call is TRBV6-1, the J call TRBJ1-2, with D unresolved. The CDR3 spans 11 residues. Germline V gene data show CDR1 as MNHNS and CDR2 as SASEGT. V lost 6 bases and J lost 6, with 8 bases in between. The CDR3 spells CASRVGDGYTF. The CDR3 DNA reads TGTGCCAGCAGGGTTGGCGATGGCTACACCTTC.

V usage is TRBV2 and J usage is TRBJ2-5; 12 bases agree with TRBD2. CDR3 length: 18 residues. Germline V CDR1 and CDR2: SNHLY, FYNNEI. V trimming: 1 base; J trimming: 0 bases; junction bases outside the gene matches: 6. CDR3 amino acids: CASSEGASGGADQETQYF. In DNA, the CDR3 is TGTGCCAGCAGTGAAGGGGCTAGCGGGGGGGCCGACCAAGAGACCCAGTACTTC. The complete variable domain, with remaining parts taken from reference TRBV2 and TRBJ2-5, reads EPEVTQTPSHQVTQMGQEVILRCVPISNHLYFYWYRQILGQKVEFLVSFYNNEISEKSEIFDDQFSVERPDGSNFTLKIRSTKLEDSAMYFCASSEGASGGADQETQYFGPGTRLLVL.

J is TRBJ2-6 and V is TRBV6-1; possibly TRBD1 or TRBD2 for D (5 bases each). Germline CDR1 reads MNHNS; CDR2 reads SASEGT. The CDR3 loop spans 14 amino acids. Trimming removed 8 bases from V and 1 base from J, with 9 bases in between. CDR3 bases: TGTGCCAGCGGGACGGTATCTGGGGCCAACGTCCTGACTTTC. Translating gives CASGTVSGANVLTF.

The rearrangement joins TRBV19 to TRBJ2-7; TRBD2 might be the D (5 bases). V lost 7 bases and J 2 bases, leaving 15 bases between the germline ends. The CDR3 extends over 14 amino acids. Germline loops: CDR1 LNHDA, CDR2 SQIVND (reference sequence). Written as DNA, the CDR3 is TGTGCCAGTACTAACACTGGACTCCCCTACGAGCAGTACTTC. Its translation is CASTNTGLPYEQYF. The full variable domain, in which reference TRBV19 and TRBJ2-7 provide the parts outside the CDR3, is DGGITQSPKYLFRKEGQNVTLSCEQNLNHDAMYWYRQDPGQGLRLIYYSQIVNDFQKGDIAEGYSVSREKKESFPLTVTSAQKNPTAFYLCASTNTGLPYEQYFGPGTRLTVT.

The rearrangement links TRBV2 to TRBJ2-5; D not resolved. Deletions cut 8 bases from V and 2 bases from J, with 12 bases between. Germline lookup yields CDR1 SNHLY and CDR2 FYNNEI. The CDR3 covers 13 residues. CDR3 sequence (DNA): TGTGCCAGCCTCCCGCGCCGACAAGAGACCCAGTACTTC. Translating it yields CASLPRRQETQYF.

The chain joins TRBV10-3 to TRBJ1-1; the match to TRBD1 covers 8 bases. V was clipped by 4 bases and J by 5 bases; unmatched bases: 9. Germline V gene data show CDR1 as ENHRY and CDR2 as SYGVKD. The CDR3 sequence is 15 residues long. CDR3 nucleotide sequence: TGTGCCATCAGTGCCGAACAGGGGGGGAGGACTGAAGCTTTCTTT. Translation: CAISAEQGGRTEAFF.

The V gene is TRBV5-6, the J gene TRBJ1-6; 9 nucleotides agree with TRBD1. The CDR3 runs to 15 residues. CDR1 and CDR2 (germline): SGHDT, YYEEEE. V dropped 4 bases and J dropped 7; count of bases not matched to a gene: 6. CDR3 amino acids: CASSRTGAGNSPLHF. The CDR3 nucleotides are TGTGCCAGCAGCAGGACAGGGGCAGGCAATTCACCCCTCCACTTT.

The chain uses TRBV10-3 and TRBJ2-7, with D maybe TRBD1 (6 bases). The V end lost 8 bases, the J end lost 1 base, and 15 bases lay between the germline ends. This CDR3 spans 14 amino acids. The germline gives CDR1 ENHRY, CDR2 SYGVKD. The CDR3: CAIGLTGVSYEQYF. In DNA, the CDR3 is TGTGCCATCGGCCTGACAGGCGTTTCCTACGAGCAGTACTTC.

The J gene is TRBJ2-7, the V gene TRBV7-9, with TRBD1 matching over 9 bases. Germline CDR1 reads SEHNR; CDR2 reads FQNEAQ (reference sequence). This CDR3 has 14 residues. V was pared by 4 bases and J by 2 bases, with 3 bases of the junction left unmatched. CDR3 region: CASSSRTGAYEQYF. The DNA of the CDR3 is TGTGCCAGCAGCTCCAGGACAGGGGCCTACGAGCAGTACTTC.

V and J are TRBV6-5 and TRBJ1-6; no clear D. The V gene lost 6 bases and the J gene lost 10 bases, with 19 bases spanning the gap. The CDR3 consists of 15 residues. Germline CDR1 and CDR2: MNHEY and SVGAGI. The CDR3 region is CASSSPARAGSPLHF. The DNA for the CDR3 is TGTGCCAGCAGCTCTCCGGCCCGGGCGGGGTCACCCCTCCACTTT.

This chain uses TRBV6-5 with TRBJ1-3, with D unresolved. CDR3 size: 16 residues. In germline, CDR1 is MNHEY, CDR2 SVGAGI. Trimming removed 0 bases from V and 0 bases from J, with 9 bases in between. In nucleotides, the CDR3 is TGTGCCAGCAGTTACTCGGGTACGAGCTCTGGAAACACCATATATTTT. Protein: CASSYSGTSSGNTIYF.

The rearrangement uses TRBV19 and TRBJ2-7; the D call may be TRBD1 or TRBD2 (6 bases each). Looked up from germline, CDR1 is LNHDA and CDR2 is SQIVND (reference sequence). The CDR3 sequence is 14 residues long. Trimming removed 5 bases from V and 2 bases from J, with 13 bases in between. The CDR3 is CASSPPGATYEQYF. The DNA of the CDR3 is TGTGCCAGTAGTCCTCCGGGGGCCACCTACGAGCAGTACTTC.

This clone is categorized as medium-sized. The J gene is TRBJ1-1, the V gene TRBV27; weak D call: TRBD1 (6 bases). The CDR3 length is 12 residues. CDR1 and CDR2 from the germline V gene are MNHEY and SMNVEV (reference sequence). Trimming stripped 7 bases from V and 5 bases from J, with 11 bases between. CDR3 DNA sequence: TGTGCCAGCAAGGGGGGCTGGACTGAAGCTTTCTTT. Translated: CASKGGWTEAFF.

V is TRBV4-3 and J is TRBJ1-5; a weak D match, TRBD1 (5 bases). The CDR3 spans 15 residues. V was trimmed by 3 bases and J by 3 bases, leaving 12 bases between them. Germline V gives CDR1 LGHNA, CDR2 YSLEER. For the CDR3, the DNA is TGCGCCAGCAGCCAGTCCCGGGACTTCAATCAGCCCCAGCATTTT. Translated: CASSQSRDFNQPQHF.

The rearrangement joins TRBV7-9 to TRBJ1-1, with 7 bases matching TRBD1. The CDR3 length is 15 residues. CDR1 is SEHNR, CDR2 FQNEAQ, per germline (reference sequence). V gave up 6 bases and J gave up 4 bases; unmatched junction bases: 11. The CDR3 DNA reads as TGTGCCAGCAGGGACTACAGGGGAAGGATCACTGAAGCTTTCTTT. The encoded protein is CASRDYRGRITEAFF.

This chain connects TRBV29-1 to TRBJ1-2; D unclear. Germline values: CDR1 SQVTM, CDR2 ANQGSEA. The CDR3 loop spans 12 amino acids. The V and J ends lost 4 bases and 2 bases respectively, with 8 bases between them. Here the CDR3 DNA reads TGCAGCGTTGTCGTCACAAACTATGGCTACACCTTC. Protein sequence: CSVVVTNYGYTF.

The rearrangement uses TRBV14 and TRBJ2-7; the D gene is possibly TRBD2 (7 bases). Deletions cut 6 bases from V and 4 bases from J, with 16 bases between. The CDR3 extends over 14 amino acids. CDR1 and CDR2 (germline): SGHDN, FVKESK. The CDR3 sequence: CASRKGGGPYEQYF. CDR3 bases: TGTGCCAGCAGAAAAGGGGGGGGACCTTACGAGCAGTACTTC.

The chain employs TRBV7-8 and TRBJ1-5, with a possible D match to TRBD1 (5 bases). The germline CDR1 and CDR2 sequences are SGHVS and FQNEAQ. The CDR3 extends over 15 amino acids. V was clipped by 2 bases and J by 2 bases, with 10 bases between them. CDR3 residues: CASSLKGPGNQPQHF. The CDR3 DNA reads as TGTGCCAGCAGCTTAAAGGGACCTGGCAATCAGCCCCAGCATTTT.

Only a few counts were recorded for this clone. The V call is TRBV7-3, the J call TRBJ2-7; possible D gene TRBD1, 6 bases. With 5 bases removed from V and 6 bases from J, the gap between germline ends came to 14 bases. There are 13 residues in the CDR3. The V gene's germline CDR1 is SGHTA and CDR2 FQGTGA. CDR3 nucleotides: TGTGCCAGCAGCCGGGGTCAGGGGCGCGAGCAGTACTTC. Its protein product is CASSRGQGREQYF.

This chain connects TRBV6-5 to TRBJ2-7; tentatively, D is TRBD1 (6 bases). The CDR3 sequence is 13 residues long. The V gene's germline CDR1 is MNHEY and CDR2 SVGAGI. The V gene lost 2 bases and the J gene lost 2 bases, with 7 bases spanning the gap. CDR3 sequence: CASSYTGTYEQYF. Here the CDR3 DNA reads TGTGCCAGCAGTTACACAGGGACCTACGAGCAGTACTTC.